This T cell receptor (beta chain) derives from a study of shared clonotypes between healthy human individuals. Libraries were prepared by immunoSEQ multiplex PCR; TCRdb keeps only in-frame clonotypes and omits some of them. The repertoire has about 600,000 clones, approximately 97% of them found once; the top ten carry roughly 0.055%. CDR1 is MNHEY and CDR2 is SMNVEV in the germline V gene (reference sequence). The CDR3 runs 12 residues. The V end was cut by 3 bases, the J end by 3 bases, with 3 bases between. The chain couples TRBV27 to TRBJ1-5; D ambiguous. Specimen: naive CD4+ T cells sorted from blood. Subset described: CD45RA+ positively selected. This receptor was obtained from a woman aged 25 to 45 in good health. CDR3 nucleotides: TGTGCCAGCAGTTTTCACAATCAGCCCCAGCATTTT. This sequence encodes CASSFHNQPQHF.